This T cell receptor (beta chain) was observed in a study of glioma-infiltrating T cells. In the study overall: Dexamethasone exposure before glioma surgery was limited to six or fewer days. Overall study results and limits: Above-expected tissue-blood divergence occurred in all gliomas, most in low-grade ones.

Using RNA template, CDR3s of TCR alpha and beta were amplified with iRepertoire arm-PCR. For one-step reverse transcription and amplification, about 90-450 ng of tissue mRNA or PBMC total RNA was used. TCRdb redid the calling of the multiplex PCR reads with MiXCR, one entry per CDR3 protein. The data hold roughly 350,000 distinct CDR3 sequences, with around 45% observed a single time. V lost 2 bases and J 5 bases, leaving 10 bases between the germline ends. CDR1 and CDR2 from the germline V gene are SEHNR and FQNEAQ (reference sequence). The CDR3 consists of 13 residues. Remarks on this clonotype: Its antigen is unknown.

Sample: glioma tissue, nonneoplastic brain tissue, or PBMCs (not recorded which). This chain links TRBV7-9 with TRBJ2-7; maybe TRBD2 (6 bases). The source of this sequence is a human donor with low-grade glioma or glioblastoma, undergoing nonglioma brain surgery, or in good health (not recorded which). CDR3 sequence: CASSLWGVHEQYF. The CDR3 DNA reads as TGTGCCAGCAGCTTATGGGGGGTACACGAGCAGTACTTC.